This TCR beta chain was sequenced during a study of persistence of HIV-infected CD4 T cells. Overall study context: Blood samples, up to roughly 200 mL, came from multiple time points, except two leukapheresis donors sampled once. Notes on the study in general: Bulk TCR data could not be restricted to HIV-1-infected CMV-responding cells. Degenerate expanded CDR3beta sequences were enriched among CMV- and Gag-responding cells. TCR oligoclonality correlated with proviral oligoclonality in the same sorted populations.

This was the immunoSEQ version 4 assay in survey mode. Produced via immunoSEQ multiplex PCR; TCRdb's table is partial and in-frame only. Here the sample spans some 23,000 clones, over 65% being singletons. V lost 4 bases and J 5 bases, leaving 18 bases between the germline ends. The CDR3 has 15 amino acids. CDR1 and CDR2 from the germline V gene are SGHRS and YFSETQ. The stimulus was an HIV-1 Gag 15-mer peptide pool, 0.95 to 1 ug/peptide/mL. CD4+ T cells upregulating both CD40 ligand and CD69 were sorted as responding cells. This clone was seen more than once but under ten times. Its antigen is undetermined.

The sample in question was CD4+ T cells sorted from PBMCs after 18-hour stimulation, obtained from a patient who received antiretroviral therapy. The chain links TRBV5-1 to TRBJ1-1, with D possibly TRBD1 on 5 matching bases. The TCR originated in an adult man with HIV who was CMV-seropositive. The CDR3: CASSRPPGGGTEAFF. As DNA, the CDR3 is TGCGCCAGCAGCCGTCCGCCCGGGGGAGGGACTGAAGCTTTCTTT.